The sequence of this TCR beta chain was determined in a study of tumor T cells in aggressive B-cell lymphoma. Germline V gene data show CDR1 as MNHEY and CDR2 as SVGAGI. The V gene end was trimmed by 6 bases and the J gene end by 0 bases; junction bases not matched to a gene: 5. The CDR3 length is 15 residues. This clone appeared once. Sequencing was performed with immunoSEQ multiplex PCR; in TCRdb, only in-frame clones are kept and a portion is missing. The sample has some 4,000 clones, 91% seen once. This rearrangement joins TRBV6-5 to TRBJ2-7, with 10 bases fitting TRBD2. The specimen sequenced was tumor tissue. The source is an adult with diffuse large B cell lymphoma. CDR3 DNA: TGTGCCAGCAGCAGGACTAGCGGCGACTCCTACGAGCAGTACTTC. It yields the protein CASSRTSGDSYEQYF.